The 3 T cell receptor beta chains below come from one sample, sequenced in a study of T cells in Graves' hyperthyroidism and ophthalmopathy. TCR beta CDR3 regions were amplified from RNA transcripts. TCR CDR3 regions were first amplified by RT-PCR with HTBI primers. Via MiXCR, TCRdb re-called the multiplex PCR reads, giving one row per CDR3 protein. This sample yields about 350,000 distinct CDR3 sequences, of which 15% to 20% are seen a single time; about a sixth belongs to the top ten. The sample comprised blood. These receptors came from a woman in her thirties or forties with Graves' ophthalmopathy.

This clonotype was observed at least ten times. The V gene is TRBV9, the J gene TRBJ2-1, with D possibly TRBD2 on 10 matching bases. Trimming took 2 bases from V and 6 from J, leaving 30 bases between them. The CDR3 runs to 20 residues. Per the germline V gene, CDR1 is SGDLS and CDR2 is YYNGEE. CDR3 DNA sequence: TGTGCCAGCAGCGTCCCCGGACAGGGGTTAGCGGGAGGCTCCCCCAATGAGCAGTTCTTC. This translates into CASSVPGQGLAGGSPNEQFF.

This clonotype was recorded at least ten times. The genes are TRBV30 and TRBJ1-1, with D possibly TRBD1 on 5 matching bases. Germline V gene lookup returns CDR1 GTSNPN and CDR2 SVGIG (reference sequence). Trimming cost V 2 bases and J 1 base, with 17 bases left between them. The CDR3 has 16 amino acids. The CDR3, as DNA: TGTGCCTGGAGTAGGGGTCTGGGGCTTTCGAACACTGAAGCTTTCTTT. Its protein is CAWSRGLGLSNTEAFF.

This clonotype was seen many times. The V gene is TRBV10-3, the J gene TRBJ2-5, with 8 bases matching TRBD2. Germline CDR1 and CDR2: ENHRY and SYGVKD. The CDR3 totals 18 residues. V shed 2 bases and J 3 bases; nucleotides not matched to a gene: 14. The CDR3 bases are TGTGCCATCAGTGAGACGCTAGCGGGCACTGGGGGCGAAGAGACCCAGTACTTC. Encoded protein: CAISETLAGTGGEETQYF.